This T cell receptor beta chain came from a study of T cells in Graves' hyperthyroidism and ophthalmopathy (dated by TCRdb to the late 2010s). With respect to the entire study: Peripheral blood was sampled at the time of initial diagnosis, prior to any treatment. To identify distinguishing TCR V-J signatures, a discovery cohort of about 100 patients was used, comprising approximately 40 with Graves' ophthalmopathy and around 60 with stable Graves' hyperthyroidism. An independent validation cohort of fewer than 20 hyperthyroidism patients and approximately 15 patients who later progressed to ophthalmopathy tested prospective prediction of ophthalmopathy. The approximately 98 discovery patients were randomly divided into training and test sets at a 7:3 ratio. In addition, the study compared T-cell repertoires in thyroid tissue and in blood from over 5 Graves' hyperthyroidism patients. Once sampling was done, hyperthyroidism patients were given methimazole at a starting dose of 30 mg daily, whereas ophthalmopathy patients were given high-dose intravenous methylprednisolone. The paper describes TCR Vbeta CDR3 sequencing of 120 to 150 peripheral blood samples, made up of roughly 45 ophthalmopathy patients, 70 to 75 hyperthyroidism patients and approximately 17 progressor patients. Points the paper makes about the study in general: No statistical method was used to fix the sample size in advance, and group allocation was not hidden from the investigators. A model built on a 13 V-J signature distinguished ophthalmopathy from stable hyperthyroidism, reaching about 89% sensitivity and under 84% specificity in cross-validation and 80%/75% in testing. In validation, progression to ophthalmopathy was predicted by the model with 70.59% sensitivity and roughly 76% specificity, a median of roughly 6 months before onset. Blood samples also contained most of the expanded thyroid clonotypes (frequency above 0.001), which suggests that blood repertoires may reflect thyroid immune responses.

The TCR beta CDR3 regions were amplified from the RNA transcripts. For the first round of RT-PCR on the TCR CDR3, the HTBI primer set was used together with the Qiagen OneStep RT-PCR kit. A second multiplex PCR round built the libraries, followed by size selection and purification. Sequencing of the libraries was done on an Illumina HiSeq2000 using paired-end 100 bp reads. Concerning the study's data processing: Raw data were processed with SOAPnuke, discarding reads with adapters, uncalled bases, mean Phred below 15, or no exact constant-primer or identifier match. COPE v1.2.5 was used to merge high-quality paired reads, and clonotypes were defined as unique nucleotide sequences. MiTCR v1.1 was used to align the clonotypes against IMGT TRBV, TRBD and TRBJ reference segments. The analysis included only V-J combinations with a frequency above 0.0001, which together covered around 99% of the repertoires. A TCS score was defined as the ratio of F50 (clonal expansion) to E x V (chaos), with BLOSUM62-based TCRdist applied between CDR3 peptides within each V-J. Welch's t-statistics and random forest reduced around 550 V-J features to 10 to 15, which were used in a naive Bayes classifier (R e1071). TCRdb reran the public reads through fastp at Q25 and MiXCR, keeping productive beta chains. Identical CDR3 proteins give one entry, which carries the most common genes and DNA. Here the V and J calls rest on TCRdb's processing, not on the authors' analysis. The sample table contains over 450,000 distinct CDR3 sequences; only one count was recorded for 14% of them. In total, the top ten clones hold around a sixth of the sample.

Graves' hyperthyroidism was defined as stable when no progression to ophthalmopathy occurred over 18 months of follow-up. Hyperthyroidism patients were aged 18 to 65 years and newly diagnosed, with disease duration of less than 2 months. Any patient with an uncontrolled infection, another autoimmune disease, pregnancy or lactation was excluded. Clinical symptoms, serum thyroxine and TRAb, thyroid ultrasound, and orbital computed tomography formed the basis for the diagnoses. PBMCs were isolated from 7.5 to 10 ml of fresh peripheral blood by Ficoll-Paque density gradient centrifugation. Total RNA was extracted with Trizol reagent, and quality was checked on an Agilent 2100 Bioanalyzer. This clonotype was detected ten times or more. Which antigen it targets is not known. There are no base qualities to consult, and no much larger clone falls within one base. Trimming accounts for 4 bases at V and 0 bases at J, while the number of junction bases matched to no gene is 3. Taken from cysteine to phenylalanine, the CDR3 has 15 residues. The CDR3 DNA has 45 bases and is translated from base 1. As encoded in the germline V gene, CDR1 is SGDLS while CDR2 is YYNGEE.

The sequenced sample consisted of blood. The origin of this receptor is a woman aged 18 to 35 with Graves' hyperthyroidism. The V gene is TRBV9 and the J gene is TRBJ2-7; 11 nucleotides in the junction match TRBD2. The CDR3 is CASSSGLAASYEQYF. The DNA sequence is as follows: TGTGCCAGCAGCTCGGGACTAGCGGCCTCCTACGAGCAGTACTTC.